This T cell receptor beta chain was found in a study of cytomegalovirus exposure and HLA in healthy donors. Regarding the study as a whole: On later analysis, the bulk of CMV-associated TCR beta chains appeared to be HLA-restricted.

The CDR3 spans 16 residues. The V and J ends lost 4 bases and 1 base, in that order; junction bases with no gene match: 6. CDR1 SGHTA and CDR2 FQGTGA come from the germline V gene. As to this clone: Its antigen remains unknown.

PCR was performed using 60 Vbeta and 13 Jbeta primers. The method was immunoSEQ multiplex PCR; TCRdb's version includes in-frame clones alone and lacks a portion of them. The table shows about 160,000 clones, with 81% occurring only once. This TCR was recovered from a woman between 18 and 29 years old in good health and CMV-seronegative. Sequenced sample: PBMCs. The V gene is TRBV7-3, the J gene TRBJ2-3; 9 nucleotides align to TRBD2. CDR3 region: CASSSSAGGRTDTQYF. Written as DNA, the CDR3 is TGTGCCAGCAGCTCCTCGGCGGGGGGGCGCACAGATACGCAGTATTTT.